This TCR beta chain was captured in a study of blood T cell repertoires in COVID-19. Whole-study context: Donors in the United States, Italy and Spain gave samples during acute or convalescent COVID-19. The analysed material was cDNA or gDNA that came from T cells, B-cell-depleted T cells, or PBMCs.

Per the original data handling: Amplification of reference gene primers provided the estimated nucleated cell counts. Some clones are missing from TCRdb's copy, which holds only in-frame ones; the method was immunoSEQ multiplex PCR. V, J and clone size were drawn from that table, and D and trimming were deduced from the DNA. The profile shows 120,000 or so clones, around three quarters of them singletons. The germline V gene encodes CDR1 SGHRS and CDR2 YFSETQ. This CDR3 comprises 15 residues. The J segment lost 4 bases and the V segment lost 2 bases, leaving 8 bases of the junction unmatched. The sample holds a few counts of this clone.

This TCR was recovered from a woman aged 60-75 years with acute or convalescent COVID-19. The material sequenced was peripheral blood. This rearrangement joins TRBV5-1 to TRBJ1-1; 7 nucleotides agree with TRBD1. Written as DNA, the CDR3 is TGCGCCAGCAGCTTTGAGGGGGCGGGTCTCACTGAAGCTTTCTTT. It is translated as CASSFEGAGLTEAFF. Looking up the rest from reference TRBV5-1 and TRBJ1-1 gives the full variable domain: KAGVTQTPRYLIKTRGQQVTLSCSPISGHRSVSWYQQTPGQGLQFLFEYFSETQRNKGNFPGRFSGRQFSNSRSEMNVSTLELGDSALYLCASSFEGAGLTEAFFGQGTRLTVV.